Reported below is one T cell receptor (beta chain). This CDR3 is 16 amino acids long. Germline CDR1 LGHDT, CDR2 YNNKEL (reference sequence). The junction had 15 bases not matched to a gene; V was cut back by 7 bases and J by 7 bases. The data were produced by immunoSEQ multiplex PCR, yet TCRdb's version contains in-frame clones alone and is incomplete. The sample yields some 130,000 clones, approximately 94% seen once. The data originate from a study of control samples from healthy donors and cancer patients. The sequence was obtained from a middle-aged man with head and neck cancer. Sequences were obtained from PBMCs. The J gene is TRBJ1-2, the V gene TRBV3-1 (or the pseudogene TRBV3-2); 10 bases are a match to TRBD1. CDR3 in DNA: TGTGCCAGCACCCGATACTCGGGACAGGGGAAGGGTGGCTACACCTTC. Amino acid sequence: CASTRYSGQGKGGYTF.